The entry below describes one TCR beta chain. These data come from a study of blood T cell repertoires in COVID-19. Study in general: COVID-19 samples, acute and convalescent, were from the United States, Italy and Spain.

Sequencing used immunoSEQ multiplex PCR; TCRdb keeps in-frame clones, though not all of them. The data contain 200,000 to 300,000 clones, under 85% of them singletons. The clonotype originates from a man aged 30 to 39 who had recovered from COVID-19. The sequencing sample was made of peripheral blood.

The CDR3 here is CASSPRGPQETQYF. The CDR3 coding sequence is TGTGCCAGCTCACCACGGGGGCCCCAAGAGACCCAGTACTTC. The gene calls are TRBV18 and TRBJ2-5, with D tentatively TRBD1 (6 bases). Trimming cost V 1 base and J 1 base, with 7 bases left between them. CDR3 length: 14 amino acids. CDR1 and CDR2 from the germline V gene are KGHSH and LQKENI. Looking up the rest from reference TRBV18 and TRBJ2-5 gives the full variable domain: NAGVMQNPRHLVRRRGQEARLRCSPMKGHSHVYWYRQLPEEGLKFMVYLQKENIIDESGMPKERFSAEFPKEGPSILRIQQVVRGDSAAYFCASSPRGPQETQYFGPGTRLLVL.